The clone carrying this T cell receptor (beta chain) was found many times. This record comes from a study of T cells after yellow fever vaccination. The V end was cut by 6 bases, the J end by 3 bases, with 14 bases between. The CDR3 spans 14 residues. From germline, CDR1 is MNHNS and CDR2 SASEGT. Study-level findings and limits: Overall, a small share of clonotypes was seen in both CD4 and CD8 compartments. Almost none of the vaccine-responding clonotypes turned up in sorted memory subsets on day 0, the data showed. Highly abundant clonotypes carried over from the bulk population could end up in FACS-sorted repertoires as contaminants.

Conversion of TCR transcripts into cDNA relied on 5'RACE template switching, which added a universal primer site and UMIs. Each CDR3 protein is one row after TCRdb ran MiXCR on the 5' RACE reads. The sample carries approximately 47,000 distinct CDR3 sequences, about 6.3% recorded once. The receptor was derived from a man between 25 and 39 years old who received the YFV17D yellow fever vaccine. The material was PBMCs, either bulk or a sorted T-cell subset (CD4+, CD8+, memory, or dextramer-sorted; not recorded which), obtained 45 days after the yellow fever booster vaccination. The chain is built from TRBV6-1 and TRBJ1-1; D possibly corresponds to TRBD1 (6 bases). CDR3 loop: CASRPAQGHTEAFF. The CDR3 DNA is TGTGCCAGCAGGCCCGCACAGGGTCACACTGAAGCTTTCTTT.